This TCR beta chain comes out of a study of cytomegalovirus exposure and HLA in healthy donors. The CDR3 spans 17 residues. V lost 3 bases, J lost 0 bases, and 10 bases stayed unmatched. Germline CDR1 MDHEN, CDR2 SYDVKM. Study-wide points: Of the V segments, some could not be distinguished, including TRBV6-2 and TRBV6-3, and were excluded.

As to this clone: Its specificity is not known.

Vbeta (60) and Jbeta (13) primers were used in the PCR. TCRdb keeps only in-frame clones here, not all; method: immunoSEQ multiplex PCR. Altogether 80,000 or so clones are present, roughly 70% being singletons, with the ten largest covering 4.9%. The sequenced sample consisted of PBMCs. The chain recombines TRBV28 with TRBJ2-7; 8 bases are shared with TRBD2. The source of this sequence is a man in his sixties in good health and CMV-seropositive. CDR3 loop: CASSFPPTSASSYEQYF. Written as DNA, the CDR3 is TGTGCCAGCAGTTTCCCTCCGACTAGCGCCAGCTCCTACGAGCAGTACTTC.